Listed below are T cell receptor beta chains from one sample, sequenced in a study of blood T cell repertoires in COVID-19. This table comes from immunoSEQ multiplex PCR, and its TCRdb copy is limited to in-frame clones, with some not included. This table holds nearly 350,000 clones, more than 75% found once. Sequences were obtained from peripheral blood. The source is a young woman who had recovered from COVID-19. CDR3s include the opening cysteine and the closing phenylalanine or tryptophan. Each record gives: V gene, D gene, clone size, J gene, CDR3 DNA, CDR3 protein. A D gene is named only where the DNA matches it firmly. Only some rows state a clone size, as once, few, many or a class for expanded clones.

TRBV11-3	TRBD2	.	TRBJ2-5	TGTGCCAGCAGCTTGGGACTAGCGGGAAAAGAGACCCAGTACTTC	CASSLGLAGKETQYF
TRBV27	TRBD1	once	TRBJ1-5	TGTGCCAGCAGTCCCTTGACAGGGGGAGCAGTTCAGCCCCAGCATTTT	CASSPLTGGAVQPQHF
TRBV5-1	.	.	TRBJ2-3	TGCGCCAGCAGCTTGGCGCACAACCCTCCATCAGATACGCAGTATTTT	CASSLAHNPPSDTQYF
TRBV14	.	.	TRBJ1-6	TGTGCCAGCAGCCCCCGGGCAGGGTTGTATAACCTCCACTTT	CASSPRAGLYNLHF
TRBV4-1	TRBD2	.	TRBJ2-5	TGCGCCAGCAGCCAAGCGCTAGCGGGAGGGCCTCGGGAGACCCAGTACTTC	CASSQALAGGPRETQYF
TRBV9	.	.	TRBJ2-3	TGTGCCAGCAGTGGTCAAGGGGGACTACTCTTAGATACGCAGTATTTT	CASSGQGGLLLDTQYF
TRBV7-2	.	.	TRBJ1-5	TGTGCCAGCAGCTTCGTCCGTGAGACCCAGCATTTT	CASSFVRETQHF
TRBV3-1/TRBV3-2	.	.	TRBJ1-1	TGTGCCAGCAGCCAAGATTCCCGGGGAAAGGCTGAAGCTTTCTTT	CASSQDSRGKAEAFF
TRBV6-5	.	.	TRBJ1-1	TGTGCCAGCACCCAGTTCGGGGAAGCTGAAGCTTTCTTT	CASTQFGEAEAFF
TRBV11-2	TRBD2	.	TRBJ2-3	TGTGCCAGCAGCTTAATCCTAGCGGGAGGCACGCAGTATTTT	CASSLILAGGTQYF
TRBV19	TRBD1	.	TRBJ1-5	TGTGCCAGTAGTATTTGGGACAGGGATGATCAGCCCCAGCATTTT	CASSIWDRDDQPQHF
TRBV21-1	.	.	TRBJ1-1	TGTGCCAGCAGCGGCCCGGGACAGGGAGGGACTGAAGCTTTCTTT	CASSGPGQGGTEAFF
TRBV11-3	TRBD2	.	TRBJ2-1	TGTGCCAGCAGCTCCGGGGGCAGCGGGAGATACAATGAGCAGTTCTTC	CASSSGGSGRYNEQFF
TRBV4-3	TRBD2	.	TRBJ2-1	TGCGCCAGCAGCCAAGAGGGCGTAGCGGGAGAATCCTACAATGAGCAGTTCTTC	CASSQEGVAGESYNEQFF
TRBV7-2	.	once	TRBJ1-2	TGTGCCAGCAGCCCCGAGACAGCGTTTATCGGTGGCTACACCTTC	CASSPETAFIGGYTF
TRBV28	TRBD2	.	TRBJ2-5	TGTGCCAGCAGTTTATCGACTAGCGGGTATGAGACCCAGTACTTC	CASSLSTSGYETQYF
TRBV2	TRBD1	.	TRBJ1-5	TGTGCCAGCAGCCCCGGACAGGGAATGAAGGGCAATCAGCCCCAGCATTTT	CASSPGQGMKGNQPQHF
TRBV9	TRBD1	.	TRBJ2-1	TGTGCCAGCAGCGCCACCGGGACAGGGGGCTACTATGAGCAGTTCTTC	CASSATGTGGYYEQFF
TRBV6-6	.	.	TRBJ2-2	TGTGCCAGCAACGTAGCTGGCCGGGAGCTGTTTTTT	CASNVAGRELFF
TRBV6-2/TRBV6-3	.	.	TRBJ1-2	TGTGCCAGCAGTTACACAGGGTATGGCTACACCTTC	CASSYTGYGYTF
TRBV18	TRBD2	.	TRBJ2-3	TGTGCCAGCTCCCCCCGGAGTAGCGGGGTTAGCACAGATACGCAGTATTTT	CASSPRSSGVSTDTQYF
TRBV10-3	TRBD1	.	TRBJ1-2	TGTGCCATCAGTGGGGGACAGGATTTTAACTATGGCTACACCTTC	CAISGGQDFNYGYTF
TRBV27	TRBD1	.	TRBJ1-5	TGTGCCAGCAGTTACAGGGGTCGGAATCAGCCCCAGCATTTT	CASSYRGRNQPQHF
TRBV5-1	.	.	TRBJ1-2	TGCGCCAGCAGCTCAGGGGCATCTAACTATGGCTACACCTTC	CASSSGASNYGYTF
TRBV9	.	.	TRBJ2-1	TGTGCCAGCAGCGTAGGTAGTCTCTACAATGAGCAGTTCTTC	CASSVGSLYNEQFF
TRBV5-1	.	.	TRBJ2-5	TGCGCCAGCAGCTTGGCTAGCGTACGGGAGACCCAGTACTTC	CASSLASVRETQYF
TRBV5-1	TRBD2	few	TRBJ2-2	TGCGCCAGCAGCTTGGGAGCGGGAGGTGTCACCGGGGAGCTGTTTTTT	CASSLGAGGVTGELFF
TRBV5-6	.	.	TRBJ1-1	TGTGCCAGCAGCTTGGCGAGGGGGGAAGCTTTCTTT	CASSLARGEAFF
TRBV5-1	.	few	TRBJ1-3	TGCGCCAGCAGCTTGTCGACGGGATCTGGAAACACCATATATTTT	CASSLSTGSGNTIYF
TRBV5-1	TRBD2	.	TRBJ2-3	TGCGCCAGCAGCACCGGGACTAGCGGGAGGGAAGATACGCAGTATTTT	CASSTGTSGREDTQYF
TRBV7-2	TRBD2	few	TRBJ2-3	TGTGCCAGCAGCTTAGATTTCCTAGCGGGAGATACGCAGTATTTT	CASSLDFLAGDTQYF
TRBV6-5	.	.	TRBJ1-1	TGTGCCAGCAGTTGGGGCATGAACACTGAAGCTTTCTTT	CASSWGMNTEAFF
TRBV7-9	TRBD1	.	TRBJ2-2	TGTGCCAGCAGCTTGGGGACAGTGAACACCGGGGAGCTGTTTTTT	CASSLGTVNTGELFF
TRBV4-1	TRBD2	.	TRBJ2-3	TGCGCCAGCAGCCAAATCCCGGGACTAGCGTCTAGCACAGATACGCAGTATTTT	CASSQIPGLASSTDTQYF
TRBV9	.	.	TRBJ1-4	TGTGCCAGCAGCAGCGGTCGCGCAACTAATGAAAAACTGTTTTTT	CASSSGRATNEKLFF
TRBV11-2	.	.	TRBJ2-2	TGTGCCAGCAGCTTAGCTCTAGGGGGCACCGGGGAGCTGTTTTTT	CASSLALGGTGELFF
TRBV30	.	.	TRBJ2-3	TGTGCCTGGAGAACCAGCGTTAGCACAGATACGCAGTATTTT	CAWRTSVSTDTQYF
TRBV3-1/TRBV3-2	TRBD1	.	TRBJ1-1	TGTGCCACGAAACGACAGGGGCTGGGCACTGAAGCTTTCTTT	CATKRQGLGTEAFF
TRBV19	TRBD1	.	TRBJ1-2	TGTGCCAGTAGAAATCAGGGGGAGTTTGGCTACACCTTC	CASRNQGEFGYTF
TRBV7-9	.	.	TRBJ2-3	TGTGCCAGCAGCCATCCCAGCACAGATACGCAGTATTTT	CASSHPSTDTQYF
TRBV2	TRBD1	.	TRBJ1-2	TGTGCCAGCAGGGACAGGGGGACTCTTACTAACTATGGCTACACCTTC	CASRDRGTLTNYGYTF
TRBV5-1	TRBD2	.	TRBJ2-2	TGCGCCAGCAGCCCACTAGCGGGCACCGGGGAGCTGTTTTTT	CASSPLAGTGELFF
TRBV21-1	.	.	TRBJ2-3	TGTGCCAGCAGCCCTAGCGGGAGCACAGATACGCAGTATTTT	CASSPSGSTDTQYF
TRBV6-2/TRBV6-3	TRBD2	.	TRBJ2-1	TGTGCCAGCGGCCCATTGGGACTAGCGGGAGGACCGAGCTCCTACAATGAGCAGTTCTTC	CASGPLGLAGGPSSYNEQFF
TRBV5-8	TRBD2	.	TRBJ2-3	TGTGCCAGCAGCTTGGGGAGCGGGAGGGCCGTTAGCACAGATACGCAGTATTTT	CASSLGSGRAVSTDTQYF
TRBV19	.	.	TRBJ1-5	TGTGCCAGTAGTATGGGGGGGCTGATCAATCAGCCCCAGCATTTT	CASSMGGLINQPQHF
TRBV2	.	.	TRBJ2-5	TGTGCCAGCAGGGACAGTGTCTACCAAGAGACCCAGTACTTC	CASRDSVYQETQYF
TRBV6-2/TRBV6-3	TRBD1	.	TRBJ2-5	TGTGCCAGCAGCCTCGGACAGGGTAGAGTCGAGACCCAGTACTTC	CASSLGQGRVETQYF
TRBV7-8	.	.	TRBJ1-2	TGTGCCAGCAGCTCCGGACAGCTCCGACGCTATGGCTACACCTTC	CASSSGQLRRYGYTF
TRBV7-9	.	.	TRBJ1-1	TGTGCCAGCAGCGGTCACCCTCGACAGAACACTGAAGCTTTCTTT	CASSGHPRQNTEAFF
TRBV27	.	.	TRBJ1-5	TGTGCCAGCAGTTCTACAGGTTCCAATCAGCCCCAGCATTTT	CASSSTGSNQPQHF
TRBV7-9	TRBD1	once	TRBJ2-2	TGTGCCAGCAGCTTTAAGACAGGGGCAACGAACACCGGGGAGCTGTTTTTT	CASSFKTGATNTGELFF
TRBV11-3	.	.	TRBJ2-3	TGTGCCAGCAGCCCCAGGACAAGAGAAGCCACAGATACGCAGTATTTT	CASSPRTREATDTQYF